A single sample is the source of the 23 T cell receptor beta chains below, sequenced in a study of blood T cell repertoires in COVID-19. The protocol was immunoSEQ multiplex PCR, while the TCRdb copy is restricted to in-frame clones and leaves out a portion. This table holds fewer than 110,000 clones, approximately 90% found once. The sequenced material came from peripheral blood. The source of these receptors is a middle-aged man in a cohort sampled during active COVID-19.

This rearrangement joins TRBV6-6 to TRBJ2-2; D is perhaps TRBD2 (6 bases). With 6 bases removed from V and 3 bases from J, the gap between germline ends came to 14 bases. This CDR3 spans 15 amino acids. The V gene's germline CDR1 is MNHNY and CDR2 SVGAGI (reference sequence). The CDR3 sequence is CASSLTGDDTGELFF. In DNA form, the CDR3 reads TGTGCCAGCAGCCTAACGGGGGATGACACCGGGGAGCTGTTTTTT.

The chain joins TRBV4-1 to TRBJ2-5; 10 bases agree with TRBD1. V lost 4 bases, J lost 2 bases, and 4 bases stayed unmatched. This CDR3 has 15 amino acids. From germline, CDR1 is MGHRA and CDR2 YSYEKL. CDR3 protein: CASSLGTGDQETQYF. The CDR3 DNA reads TGCGCCAGCAGCCTGGGGACAGGGGATCAAGAGACCCAGTACTTC.

This chain joins TRBV3-1 (or the pseudogene TRBV3-2) and TRBJ2-1; 15 nucleotides match TRBD2. CDR3 length: 15 residues. The germline CDR1 and CDR2 sequences are LGHDT and YNNKEL (reference sequence). J gave up 9 bases and V 4 bases, and 4 bases lay outside the gene matches. The CDR3: CASSRTSGGVGEQFF. CDR3 in DNA: TGTGCCAGCAGCCGGACTAGCGGGGGGGTCGGTGAGCAGTTCTTC.

The chain uses TRBV11-2 and TRBJ2-5; D perhaps matches TRBD2 (7 bases). The CDR3 has 13 residues. Germline CDR1 SGHAT, CDR2 FQNNGV. Between the trimmed V and J ends, which lost 6 bases and 4 bases, there was a span of 12 bases. The CDR3 spells CASRRGGSETQYF. CDR3 bases: TGTGCCAGCAGGAGGGGGGGGTCAGAGACCCAGTACTTC.

This chain links TRBV5-4 with TRBJ1-2; D is perhaps TRBD1 (6 bases). The CDR3 spans 15 residues. Trimming left V 0 bases short and J 2 bases short, with 11 bases between. CDR1 is SGHNT and CDR2 is YYREEE in the germline V gene (reference sequence). The CDR3 protein is CASSLGGGSNYGYTF. The CDR3 bases are TGTGCCAGCAGCTTGGGAGGGGGATCAAACTATGGCTACACCTTC.

The chain carries TRBV5-1 and TRBJ2-7; a weak D match, TRBD2 (6 bases). V dropped 3 bases and J dropped 0 bases, with 16 bases sitting between them. The CDR3 has 16 amino acids. Per the germline V gene, CDR1 is SGHRS and CDR2 is YFSETQ. The CDR3 bases are TGCGCCAGCAGCTCCCCGTCGGGGGTGAGCTCCTACGAGCAGTACTTC. This gives the protein CASSSPSGVSSYEQYF.

This clone was counted between two and nine times. V gene TRBV7-8 combines with J gene TRBJ1-2; 10 bases match TRBD1. CDR3 length equals 15 residues. The junction had 13 bases not matched to a gene; V was cut back by 2 bases and J by 13 bases. Germline-derived CDR1 and CDR2 are SGHVS and FQNEAQ. CDR3 DNA sequence: TGTGCCAGCAGCTTACAGGGCCTACGACAGGGGGCGGTCACCTTC. Translation: CASSLQGLRQGAVTF.

Only a few counts were recorded for this clone. In DNA form, the CDR3 reads TGTGCCAGCAGCCCTCCGGGAGGGAGGGCTGGAAACACCATATATTTT. Amino acid sequence: CASSPPGGRAGNTIYF. V gene TRBV5-5 combines with J gene TRBJ1-3; D gene uncertain. The CDR3 contains 16 residues. With 4 bases removed from V and 2 bases from J, the gap between germline ends came to 16 bases. Per germline, CDR1 SGHKS and CDR2 YYEKEE (reference sequence).

The V call is TRBV7-9, the J call TRBJ1-6, with 8 bases aligning to TRBD1. V was pared by 1 base and J by 9 bases, with 5 bases of the junction left unmatched. The CDR3 consists of 15 residues. Looked up from germline, CDR1 is SEHNR and CDR2 is FQNEAQ (reference sequence). The DNA for the CDR3 is TGTGCCAGCAGCTTAGAAGGACAGGGAGGTTCACCCCTCCACTTT. This gives the protein CASSLEGQGGSPLHF.

This clone was observed a single time. The chain links TRBV19 to TRBJ1-4, with D perhaps TRBD1 (6 bases). The V end lost 3 bases, the J end lost 7 bases, and 12 bases lay between the germline ends. Germline values: CDR1 LNHDA, CDR2 SQIVND (reference sequence). This CDR3 spans 14 amino acids. The CDR3 region has the DNA TGTGCCAGTAGTATGGGGGGGCAGACTGAAAAACTGTTTTTT. Residues: CASSMGGQTEKLFF.

This clone occurred a few times. The chain links TRBV18 to TRBJ1-2; D perhaps matches TRBD1 (6 bases). The CDR3 is 15 residues long. CDR1 is KGHSH and CDR2 is LQKENI in the germline V gene. The V gene lost 3 bases and the J gene lost 7 bases, with 18 bases spanning the gap. The CDR3 nucleotides are TGTGCCAGCTCACCGCGACAGGACCCCGGGTTTGGCTACACCTTC. Its translation: CASSPRQDPGFGYTF. Using reference TRBV18 and TRBJ1-2 for the parts outside the CDR3, the full variable domain is NAGVMQNPRHLVRRRGQEARLRCSPMKGHSHVYWYRQLPEEGLKFMVYLQKENIIDESGMPKERFSAEFPKEGPSILRIQQVVRGDSAAYFCASSPRQDPGFGYTFGSGTRLTVV.

The J gene is TRBJ1-1, the V gene TRBV5-6, with 7 bases fitting TRBD1. V trimming: 1 base; J trimming: 0 bases; junction bases outside the gene matches: 6. Germline values: CDR1 SGHDT, CDR2 YYEEEE. The CDR3 has 16 residues. CDR3 sequence: CASSLRGRPLNTEAFF. In DNA form, the CDR3 reads TGTGCCAGCAGCTTGAGGGGGCGCCCCTTGAACACTGAAGCTTTCTTT. Looking up the rest from reference TRBV5-6 and TRBJ1-1 gives the full variable domain: DAGVTQSPTHLIKTRGQQVTLRCSPKSGHDTVSWYQQALGQGPQFIFQYYEEEERQRGNFPDRFSGHQFPNYSSELNVNALLLGDSALYLCASSLRGRPLNTEAFFGQGTRLTVV.

J is TRBJ1-4 and V is TRBV5-1; 7 nucleotides align to TRBD1. V dropped 4 bases and J dropped 8; count of bases not matched to a gene: 8. CDR1 SGHRS and CDR2 YFSETQ come from the germline V gene. The CDR3 has 14 amino acids. In DNA form, the CDR3 reads TGCGCCAGCAGCGCGACAGGGTCGGGGGAAAAACTGTTTTTT. Its translation: CASSATGSGEKLFF. Full variable domain (outside the CDR3, taken from reference TRBV5-1 and TRBJ1-4): KAGVTQTPRYLIKTRGQQVTLSCSPISGHRSVSWYQQTPGQGLQFLFEYFSETQRNKGNFPGRFSGRQFSNSRSEMNVSTLELGDSALYLCASSATGSGEKLFFGSGTQLSVL.

The chain is built from TRBV7-2 and TRBJ2-7; 10 nucleotides agree with TRBD2. CDR3 size: 18 residues. In germline, CDR1 is SGHTA, CDR2 FQGNSA. V lost 1 base and J lost 1; bases outside the gene matches: 10. The DNA of the CDR3 is TGTGCCAGCAGCTTAGTATTTTCCGTACTAGCGGGGTCCTACGAGCAGTACTTC. It specifies CASSLVFSVLAGSYEQYF. Using reference TRBV7-2 and TRBJ2-7 for the parts outside the CDR3, the full variable domain is GAGVSQSPSNKVTEKGKDVELRCDPISGHTALYWYRQSLGQGLEFLIYFQGNSAPDKSGLPSDRFSAERTGGSVSTLTIQRTQQEDSAVYLCASSLVFSVLAGSYEQYFGPGTRLTVT.

This chain uses TRBV28 with TRBJ1-3; no clear D. V lost 6 bases and J lost 8, with 8 bases in between. Germline values: CDR1 MDHEN, CDR2 SYDVKM. The CDR3 runs to 11 residues. This CDR3 reads CASSYRDTIYF. In DNA, the CDR3 is TGTGCCAGCAGCTACCGGGACACCATATATTTT.

V usage is TRBV3-1 (or the pseudogene TRBV3-2) and J usage is TRBJ2-4, with D possibly matching TRBD2 (6 bases). Deletions cut 1 base from V and 9 bases from J, with 7 bases between. Germline lookup yields CDR1 LGHDT and CDR2 YNNKEL (reference sequence). CDR3 size: 12 residues. The CDR3 is CASSQGGVIQYF. The CDR3 bases are TGTGCCAGCAGCCAAGGGGGGGTCATTCAGTACTTC.

This clone occurred once. The V gene is TRBV7-8, the J gene TRBJ2-7; 12 bases are a match to TRBD1. The length of the CDR3 is 17 residues. CDR1 and CDR2 from the germline V gene are SGHVS and FQNEAQ. Trimming cost V 1 base and J 5 bases; bases outside gene matches: 9. DNA of the CDR3: TGTGCCAGCAGCTTAGAGGCGGTGGGACAGGGGGCTGACGAGCAGTACTTC. Translating gives CASSLEAVGQGADEQYF.

Comments on this clone: At one end, the junction sequence differs from germline, possibly due to a read error. The chain joins TRBV19 to TRBJ2-1; 8 bases match TRBD1. Germline V lookup: CDR1 LNHDA, CDR2 SQIVND (reference sequence). CDR3 length equals 14 residues. The CDR3 bases are TGTGCCAGTAGTCTCCCCGGGACAGGTAATGCGCAGTTCTTC. Its translation is CASSLPGTGNAQFF. Based on the CDR3 plus reference TRBV19 and TRBJ2-1, the full variable domain is DGGITQSPKYLFRKEGQNVTLSCEQNLNHDAMYWYRQDPGQGLRLIYYSQIVNDFQKGDIAEGYSVSREKKESFPLTVTSAQKNPTAFYLCASSLPGTGNAQFFGPGTRLTVL.

The genes are TRBV9 and TRBJ2-5; TRBD2 agrees at 8 bases. The germline CDR1 and CDR2 sequences are SGDLS and YYNGEE. The CDR3 is made up of 15 amino acids. J was trimmed by 2 bases and V by 2 bases; bases with no gene match: 5. CDR3 residues: CASSVSQREQETQYF. For the CDR3, the DNA is TGTGCCAGCAGCGTTTCCCAGCGGGAGCAAGAGACCCAGTACTTC.

This chain connects TRBV5-4 to TRBJ2-5, with 11 bases that match TRBD2. The CDR3 is 16 amino acids. The trim removed 3 bases at V and 0 bases at J, leaving 4 bases unmatched. Germline loops: CDR1 SGHNT, CDR2 YYREEE (reference sequence). This CDR3 reads CASSSRLAGYQETQYF. The DNA of the CDR3 is TGTGCCAGCAGCTCGCGACTAGCGGGGTACCAAGAGACCCAGTACTTC.

J is TRBJ2-5 and V is TRBV19; 7 nucleotides agree with TRBD1. This CDR3 has 14 residues. CDR1 is LNHDA and CDR2 is SQIVND in the germline V gene (reference sequence). Trimming cost V 10 bases and J 5 bases; bases outside gene matches: 13. For the CDR3, the DNA is TGTGCCACCTCGAGTAGAGGGGGCAGGGAGACCCAGTACTTC. This sequence encodes CATSSRGGRETQYF.

This rearrangement joins TRBV29-1 to TRBJ2-7; tentatively, D is TRBD1 (6 bases). V was clipped by 4 bases and J by 7 bases, with 17 bases between them. This CDR3 region has 13 residues. Germline CDR1 reads SQVTM; CDR2 reads ANQGSEA. The CDR3 sequence: CSVGNDRPGEQYF. The DNA for the CDR3 is TGCAGCGTTGGAAATGACAGGCCGGGGGAGCAGTACTTC.

This clone was seen just once. The rearrangement joins TRBV6-5 to TRBJ2-7, with no clear D. The length of the CDR3 is 13 residues. CDR1 is MNHEY and CDR2 is SVGAGI in the germline V gene. The ends were cut back, 2 bases at V and 3 bases at J, with 8 bases in the middle. CDR3 nucleotide sequence: TGTGCCAGCAGTTACGCGTTAGACTACGAGCAGTACTTC. Translation gives CASSYALDYEQYF.